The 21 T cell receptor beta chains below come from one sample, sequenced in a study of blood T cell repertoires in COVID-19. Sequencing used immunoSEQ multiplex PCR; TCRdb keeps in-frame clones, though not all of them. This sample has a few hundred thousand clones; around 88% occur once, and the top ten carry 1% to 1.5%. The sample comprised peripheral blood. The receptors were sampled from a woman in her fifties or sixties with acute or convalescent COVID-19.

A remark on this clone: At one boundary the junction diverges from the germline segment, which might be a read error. The CDR3 DNA reads as TGTGCCAACAGCTTCCGCGGAGGTGAGCAGTTCTTC. It yields the protein CANSFRGGEQFF. The chain has TRBV7-3 and TRBJ2-1; D may be TRBD2 (5 bases). Germline-derived CDR1 and CDR2 are SGHTA and FQGTGA. The CDR3 spans 12 residues.

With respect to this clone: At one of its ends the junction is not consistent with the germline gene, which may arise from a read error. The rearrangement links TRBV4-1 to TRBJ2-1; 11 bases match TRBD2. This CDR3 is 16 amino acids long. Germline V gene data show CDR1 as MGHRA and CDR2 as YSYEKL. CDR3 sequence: CASSLSGTSGYDEQFF. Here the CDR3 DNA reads TGCGCCAGCAGCCTCTCCGGGACTAGCGGCTACGATGAGCAGTTCTTC.

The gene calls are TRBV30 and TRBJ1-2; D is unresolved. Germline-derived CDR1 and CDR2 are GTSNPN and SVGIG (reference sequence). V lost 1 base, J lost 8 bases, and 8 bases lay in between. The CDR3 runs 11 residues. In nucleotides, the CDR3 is TGTGCCTGGAGTGGCGGTGGCGGCTACACCTTC. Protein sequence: CAWSGGGGYTF.

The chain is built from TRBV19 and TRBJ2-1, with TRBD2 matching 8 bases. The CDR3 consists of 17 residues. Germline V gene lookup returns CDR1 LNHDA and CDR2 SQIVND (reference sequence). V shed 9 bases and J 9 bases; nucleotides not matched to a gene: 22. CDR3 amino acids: CASGGGTTSRRISEQFF. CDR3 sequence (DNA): TGTGCCAGCGGGGGGGGGACTACGAGCCGCCGGATCAGTGAGCAGTTCTTC.

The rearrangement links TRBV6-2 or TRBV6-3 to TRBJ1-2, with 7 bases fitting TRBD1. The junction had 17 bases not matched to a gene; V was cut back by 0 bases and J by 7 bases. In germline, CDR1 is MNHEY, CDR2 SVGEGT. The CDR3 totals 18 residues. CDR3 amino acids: CASSYSTRQGIGDRGYTF. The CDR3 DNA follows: TGTGCCAGCAGTTACTCGACGAGACAGGGAATTGGGGACCGTGGCTACACCTTC.

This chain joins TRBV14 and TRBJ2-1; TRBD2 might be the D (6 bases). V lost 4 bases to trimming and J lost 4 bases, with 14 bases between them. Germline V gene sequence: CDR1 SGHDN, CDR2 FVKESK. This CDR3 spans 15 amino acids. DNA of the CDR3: TGTGCCAGCAGCCGCTGGGACTCAACTTACAATGAGCAGTTCTTC. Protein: CASSRWDSTYNEQFF.

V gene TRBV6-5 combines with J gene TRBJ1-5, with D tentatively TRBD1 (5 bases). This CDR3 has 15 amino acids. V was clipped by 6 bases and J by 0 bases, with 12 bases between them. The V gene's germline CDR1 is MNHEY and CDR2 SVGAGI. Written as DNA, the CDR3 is TGTGCCAGCAGGATCGGGGGGAATAGCAATCAGCCCCAGCATTTT. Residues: CASRIGGNSNQPQHF.

This chain's CDR3 is CASSLGSLNSPLHF. The CDR3 DNA is TGTGCCAGCAGCTTAGGTAGCCTTAATTCACCCCTCCACTTT. This chain uses TRBV13 with TRBJ1-6, with D uncertain. V dropped 0 bases and J dropped 6 bases, with 6 bases sitting between them. This CDR3 comprises 14 residues. Germline CDR1 reads PRHDT; CDR2 reads FYEKMQ (reference sequence). The entire variable domain, with the rest obtained from reference TRBV13 and TRBJ1-6, is as follows: AAGVIQSPRHLIKEKRETATLKCYPIPRHDTVYWYQQGPGQDPQFLISFYEKMQSDKGSIPDRFSAQQFSDYHSELNMSSLELGDSALYFCASSLGSLNSPLHFGNGTRLTVT.

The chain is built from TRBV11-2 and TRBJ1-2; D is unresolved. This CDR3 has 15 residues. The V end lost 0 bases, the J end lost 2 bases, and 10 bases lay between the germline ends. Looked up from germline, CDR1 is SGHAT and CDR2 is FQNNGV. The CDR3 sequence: CASSLDIAANYGYTF. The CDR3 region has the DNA TGTGCCAGCAGCTTAGATATTGCAGCGAACTATGGCTACACCTTC.

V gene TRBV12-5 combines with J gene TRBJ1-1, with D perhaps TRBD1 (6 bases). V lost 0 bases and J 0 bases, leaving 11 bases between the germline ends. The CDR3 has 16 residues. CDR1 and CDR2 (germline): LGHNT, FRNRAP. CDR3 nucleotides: TGTGCTAGTGGTTTGGTACTCGGACAGATGAACACTGAAGCTTTCTTT. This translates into CASGLVLGQMNTEAFF.

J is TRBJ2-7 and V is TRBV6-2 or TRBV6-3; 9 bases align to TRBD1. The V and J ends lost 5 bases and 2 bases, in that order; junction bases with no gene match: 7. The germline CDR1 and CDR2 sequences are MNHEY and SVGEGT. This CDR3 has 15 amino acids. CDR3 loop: CASSRAGTGTYEQYF. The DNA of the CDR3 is TGTGCCAGCAGTCGAGCTGGGACAGGGACCTACGAGCAGTACTTC.

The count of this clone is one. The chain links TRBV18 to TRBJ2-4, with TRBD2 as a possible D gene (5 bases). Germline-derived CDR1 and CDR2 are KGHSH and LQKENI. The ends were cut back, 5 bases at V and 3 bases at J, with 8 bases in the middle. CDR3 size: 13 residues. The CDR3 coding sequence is TGTGCCAGCTCAAGTGGAGGCAAAAACATTCAGTACTTC. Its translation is CASSSGGKNIQYF.

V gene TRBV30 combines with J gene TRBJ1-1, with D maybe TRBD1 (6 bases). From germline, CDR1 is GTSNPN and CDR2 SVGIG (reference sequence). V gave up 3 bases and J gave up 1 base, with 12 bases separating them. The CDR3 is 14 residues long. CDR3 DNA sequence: TGTGCCTGGAGGGCTAGGGGGGGGAACACTGAAGCTTTCTTT. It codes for CAWRARGGNTEAFF.

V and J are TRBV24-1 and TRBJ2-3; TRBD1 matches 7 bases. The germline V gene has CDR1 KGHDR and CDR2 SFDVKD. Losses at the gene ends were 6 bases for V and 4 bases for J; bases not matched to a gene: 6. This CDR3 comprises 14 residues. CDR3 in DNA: TGTGCCACCAGTAAAGGGGGCGTTCCAGATACGCAGTATTTT. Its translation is CATSKGGVPDTQYF.

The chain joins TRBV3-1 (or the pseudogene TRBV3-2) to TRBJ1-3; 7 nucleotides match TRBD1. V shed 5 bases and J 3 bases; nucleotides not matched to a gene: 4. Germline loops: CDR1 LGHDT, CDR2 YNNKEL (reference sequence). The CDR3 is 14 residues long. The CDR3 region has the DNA TGTGCCAGCAGCGTACAGGGGAATGGAAACACCATATATTTT. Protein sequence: CASSVQGNGNTIYF.

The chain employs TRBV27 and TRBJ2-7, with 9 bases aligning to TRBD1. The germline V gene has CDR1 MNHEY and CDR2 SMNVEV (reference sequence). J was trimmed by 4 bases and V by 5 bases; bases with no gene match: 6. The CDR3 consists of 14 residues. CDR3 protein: CASSMGQGAYEQYF. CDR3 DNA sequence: TGTGCCAGCAGTATGGGACAGGGCGCATACGAGCAGTACTTC.

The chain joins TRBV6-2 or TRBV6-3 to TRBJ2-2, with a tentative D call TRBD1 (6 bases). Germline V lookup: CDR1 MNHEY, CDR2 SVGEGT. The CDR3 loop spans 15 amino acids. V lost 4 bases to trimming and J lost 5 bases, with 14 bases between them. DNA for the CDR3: TGTGCCAGCAGTTCGACGAACAGGGAAACCGGGGAGCTGTTTTTT. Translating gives CASSSTNRETGELFF.

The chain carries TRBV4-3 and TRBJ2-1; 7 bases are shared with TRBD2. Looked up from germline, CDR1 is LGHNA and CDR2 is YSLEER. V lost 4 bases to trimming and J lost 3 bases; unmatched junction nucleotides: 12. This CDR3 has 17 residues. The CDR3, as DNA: TGCGCCAGCAGCCCATCCCCCACTAGCGCGAACTACAATGAGCAGTTCTTC. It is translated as CASSPSPTSANYNEQFF.

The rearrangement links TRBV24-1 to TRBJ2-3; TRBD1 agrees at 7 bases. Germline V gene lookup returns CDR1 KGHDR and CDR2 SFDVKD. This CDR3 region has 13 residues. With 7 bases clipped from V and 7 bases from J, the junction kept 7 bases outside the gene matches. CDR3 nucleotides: TGTGCCACCAGCTCCGACAGGGAAAATACGCAGTATTTT. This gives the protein CATSSDRENTQYF.

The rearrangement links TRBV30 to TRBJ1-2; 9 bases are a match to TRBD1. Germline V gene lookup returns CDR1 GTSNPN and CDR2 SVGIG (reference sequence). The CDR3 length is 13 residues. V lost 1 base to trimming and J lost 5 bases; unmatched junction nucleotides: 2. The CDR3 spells CAWSAGQGYGYTF. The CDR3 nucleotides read TGTGCCTGGAGTGCCGGACAGGGGTATGGCTACACCTTC.

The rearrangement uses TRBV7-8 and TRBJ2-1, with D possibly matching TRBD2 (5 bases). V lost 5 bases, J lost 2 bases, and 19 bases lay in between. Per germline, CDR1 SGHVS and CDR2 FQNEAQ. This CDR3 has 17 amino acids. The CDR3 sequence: CASSPPRRASPYNEQFF. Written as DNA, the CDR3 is TGTGCCAGCAGCCCTCCCCGCCGGGCTAGCCCCTACAATGAGCAGTTCTTC. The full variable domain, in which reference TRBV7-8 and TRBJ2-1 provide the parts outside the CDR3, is GAGVSQSPRYKVAKRGQDVALRCDPISGHVSLFWYQQALGQGPEFLTYFQNEAQLDKSGLPSDRFFAERPEGSVSTLKIQRTQQEDSAVYLCASSPPRRASPYNEQFFGPGTRLTVL.